This TCR beta chain was recorded in a study of blood T cells in healthy people across ages. Notes on the study in general: Reliance upon unsorted PBMCs precluded definitive naive versus antigen-experienced comparison. Donors of long life had a larger count of naive CD4+ cells and greater diversity than aged donors.

Using a J-beta primer mix together with a sample-barcoded 5' primer, a second PCR was run for about 6 to 11 cycles. TCRdb re-called the 5' RACE reads with MiXCR, one entry per CDR3 protein. The sample shows fewer than 750,000 distinct CDR3 sequences, about 45% of them seen only once. Worth noting for this clonotype: Antigen specificity is unknown.

Around 10 milliliters of peripheral blood were drawn from each donor. The extraction recovered at least 5.5 micrograms of total RNA per sample. CDR1 and CDR2 (germline): SGHDN, FVKESK. The CDR3 consists of 15 residues. With 1 base removed from V and 0 bases from J, the gap between germline ends came to 9 bases. The sample taken for sequencing was blood. The clonotype originates from a man at least 80 years old in good health. The chain has TRBV14 and TRBJ1-2; D is undetermined. CDR3 amino acids: CASSQATRANYGYTF. DNA of the CDR3: TGTGCCAGCAGCCAAGCCACCAGAGCTAACTATGGCTACACCTTC.